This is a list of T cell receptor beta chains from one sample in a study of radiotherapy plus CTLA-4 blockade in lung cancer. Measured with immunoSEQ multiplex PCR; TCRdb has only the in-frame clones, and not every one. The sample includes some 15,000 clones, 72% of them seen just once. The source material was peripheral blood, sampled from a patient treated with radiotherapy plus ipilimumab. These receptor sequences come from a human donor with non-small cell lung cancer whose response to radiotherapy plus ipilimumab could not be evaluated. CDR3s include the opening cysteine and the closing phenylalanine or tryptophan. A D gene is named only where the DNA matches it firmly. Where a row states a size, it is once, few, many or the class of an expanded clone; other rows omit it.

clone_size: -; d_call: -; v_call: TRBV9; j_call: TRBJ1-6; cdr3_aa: CASSGSQGVSPLHF; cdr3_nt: TGTGCCAGCAGCGGTTCCCAGGGCGTTTCACCCCTCCACTTT
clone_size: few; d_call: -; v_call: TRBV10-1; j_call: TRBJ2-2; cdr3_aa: CASRDRAGELFF; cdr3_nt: TGCGCCAGCAGAGACAGAGCTGGGGAGCTGTTTTTT
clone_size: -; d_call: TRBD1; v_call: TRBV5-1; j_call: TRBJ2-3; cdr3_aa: CASSLGRGQDTQYF; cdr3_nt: TGCGCCAGCAGCTTGGGCAGGGGGCAGGATACGCAGTATTTT
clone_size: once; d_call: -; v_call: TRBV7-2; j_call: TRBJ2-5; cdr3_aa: CASSLGGAQKETQYF; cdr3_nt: TGTGCCAGCAGCTTAGGTGGGGCCCAGAAAGAGACCCAGTACTTC
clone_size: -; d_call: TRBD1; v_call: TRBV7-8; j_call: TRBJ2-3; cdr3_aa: CASSQGQIFTDTQYF; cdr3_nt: TGTGCCAGCAGCCAGGGACAGATCTTCACAGATACGCAGTATTTT
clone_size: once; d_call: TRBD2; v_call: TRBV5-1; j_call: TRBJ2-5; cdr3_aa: CASSSGTSGGVETQYF; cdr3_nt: TGCGCCAGCAGCTCTGGGACTAGCGGGGGGGTAGAGACCCAGTACTTC
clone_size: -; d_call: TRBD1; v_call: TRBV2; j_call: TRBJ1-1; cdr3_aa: CASSDLGTVF; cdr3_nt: TGTGCCAGCAGTGATCTCGGGACAGTTTTT
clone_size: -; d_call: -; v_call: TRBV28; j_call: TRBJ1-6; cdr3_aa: CASSSGNSPLHF; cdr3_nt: TGTGCCAGCAGTTCAGGAAACTCACCCCTCCACTTT
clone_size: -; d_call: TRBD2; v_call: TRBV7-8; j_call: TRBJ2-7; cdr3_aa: CASSSLAGSSYEQYF; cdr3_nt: TGTGCCAGCAGCTCGTTAGCGGGGTCATCCTACGAGCAGTACTTC
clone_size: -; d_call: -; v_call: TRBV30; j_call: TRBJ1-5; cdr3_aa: CAWSTAANQPQHF; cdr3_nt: TGTGCCTGGAGTACAGCGGCCAATCAGCCCCAGCATTTT
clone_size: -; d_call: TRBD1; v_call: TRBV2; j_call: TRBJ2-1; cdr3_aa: CASSSSPTGEQFF; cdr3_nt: TGTGCCAGCAGTTCCTCTCCGACAGGGGAGCAGTTCTTC
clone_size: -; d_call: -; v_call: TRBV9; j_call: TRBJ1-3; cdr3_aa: CASTREGENTIYF; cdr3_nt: TGTGCCAGCACCCGGGAAGGCGAGAACACCATATATTTT
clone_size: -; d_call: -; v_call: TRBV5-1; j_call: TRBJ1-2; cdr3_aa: CASICTGCYGYTF; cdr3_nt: TGCGCCAGCATATGCACAGGGTGCTATGGCTACACCTTC
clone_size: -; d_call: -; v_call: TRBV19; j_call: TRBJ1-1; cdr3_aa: CASSRAGNTEAFF; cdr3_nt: TGTGCCAGTAGTAGGGCAGGGAACACTGAAGCTTTCTTT
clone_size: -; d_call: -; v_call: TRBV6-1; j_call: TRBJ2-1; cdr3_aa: CASSERGNNEQFF; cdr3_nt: TGTGCCAGCAGTGAAAGGGGAAACAATGAGCAGTTCTTC
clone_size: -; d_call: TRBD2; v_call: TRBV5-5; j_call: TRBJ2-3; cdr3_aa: CASSLQRGLAGSTDTQYF; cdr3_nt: TGTGCCAGCAGCCTACAACGCGGACTAGCGGGGTCCACAGATACGCAGTATTTT
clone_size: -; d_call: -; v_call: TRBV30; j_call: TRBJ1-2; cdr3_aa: CAWTLKGVDGYTF; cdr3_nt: TGTGCCTGGACTTTGAAGGGGGTGGACGGCTATACCTTC
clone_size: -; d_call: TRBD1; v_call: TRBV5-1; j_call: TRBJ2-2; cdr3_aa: CASSPQGAGELFF; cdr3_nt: TGCGCCAGCAGCCCTCAGGGGGCCGGGGAGCTGTTTTTT
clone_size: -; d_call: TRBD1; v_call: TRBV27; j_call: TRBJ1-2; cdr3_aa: CASRHRGQGYTF; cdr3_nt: TGTGCCAGCAGACATAGGGGGCAAGGCTACACCTTC
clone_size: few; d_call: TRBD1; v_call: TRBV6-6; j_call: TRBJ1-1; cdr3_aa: CASSYTPQGASEAFF; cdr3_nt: TGTGCCAGCAGTTACACGCCCCAGGGGGCGAGTGAAGCTTTCTTT
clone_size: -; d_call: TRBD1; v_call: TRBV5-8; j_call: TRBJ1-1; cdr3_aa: CASSLNRDRDTEAFF; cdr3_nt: TGTGCCAGCAGCTTAAACCGGGACAGGGACACTGAAGCTTTCTTT
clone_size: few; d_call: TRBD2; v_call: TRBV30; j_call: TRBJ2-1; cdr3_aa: CAWSDTRTSGYNEQFF; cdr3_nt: TGTGCCTGGAGTGACACACGGACTAGCGGGTACAATGAGCAGTTCTTC
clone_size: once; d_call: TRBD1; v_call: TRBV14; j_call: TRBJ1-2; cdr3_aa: CASSQARGNGYTF; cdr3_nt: TGTGCCAGCAGCCAAGCCAGGGGGAATGGCTACACCTTC
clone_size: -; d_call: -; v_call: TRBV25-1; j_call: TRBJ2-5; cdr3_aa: CASSERGSWETQYF; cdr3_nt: TGTGCCAGCAGTGAAAGGGGGAGCTGGGAGACCCAGTACTTC
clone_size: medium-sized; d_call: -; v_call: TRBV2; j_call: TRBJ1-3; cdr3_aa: CASNTQGSGNTIYF; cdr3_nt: TGTGCCAGCAACACACAGGGCTCTGGAAACACCATATATTTT
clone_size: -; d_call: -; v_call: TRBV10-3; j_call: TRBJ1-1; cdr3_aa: CAISVGGNTEAFF; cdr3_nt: TGTGCCATCAGTGTCGGGGGGAACACTGAAGCTTTCTTT